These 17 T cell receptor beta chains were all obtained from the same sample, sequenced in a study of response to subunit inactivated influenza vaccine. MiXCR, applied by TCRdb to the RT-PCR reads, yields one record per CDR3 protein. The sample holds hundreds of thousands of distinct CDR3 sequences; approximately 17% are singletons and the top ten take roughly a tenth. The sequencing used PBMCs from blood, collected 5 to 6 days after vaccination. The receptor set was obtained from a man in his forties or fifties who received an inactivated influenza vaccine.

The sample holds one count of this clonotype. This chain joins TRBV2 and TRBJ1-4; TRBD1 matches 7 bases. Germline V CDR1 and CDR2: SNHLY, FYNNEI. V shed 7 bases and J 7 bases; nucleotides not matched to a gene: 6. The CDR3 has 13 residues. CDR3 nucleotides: TGTGCCAGCAAGACAGGGCATTCTGAAAAACTGTTTTTT. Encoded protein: CASKTGHSEKLFF.

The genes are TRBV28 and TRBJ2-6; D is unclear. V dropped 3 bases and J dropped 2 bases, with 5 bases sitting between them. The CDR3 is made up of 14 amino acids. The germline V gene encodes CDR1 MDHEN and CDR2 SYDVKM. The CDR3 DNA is TGTGCCAGCAGTTTCAAAACTGGGGCCAACGTCCTGACTTTC. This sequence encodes CASSFKTGANVLTF.

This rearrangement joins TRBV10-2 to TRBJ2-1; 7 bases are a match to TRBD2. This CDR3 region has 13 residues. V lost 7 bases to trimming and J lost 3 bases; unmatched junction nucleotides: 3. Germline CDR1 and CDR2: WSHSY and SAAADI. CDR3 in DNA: TGCGCCAGCAAGGGGACTAACTACAATGAGCAGTTCTTC. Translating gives CASKGTNYNEQFF.

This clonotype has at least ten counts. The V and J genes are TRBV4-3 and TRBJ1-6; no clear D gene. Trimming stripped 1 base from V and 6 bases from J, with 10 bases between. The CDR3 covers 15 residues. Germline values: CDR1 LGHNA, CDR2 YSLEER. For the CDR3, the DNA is TGCGCCAGCAGCCAAGCACAGATGGGTAATTCACCCCTCCACTTT. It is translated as CASSQAQMGNSPLHF.

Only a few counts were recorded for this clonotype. Here the CDR3 reads CASSRRTSAEETQYF. The CDR3 coding sequence is TGCGCCAGCAGCCGTCGGACTAGCGCCGAGGAGACCCAGTACTTC. The chain couples TRBV5-1 to TRBJ2-5; 9 nucleotides align to TRBD2. The CDR3 sequence is 15 residues long. The ends lost 4 bases at V and 5 bases at J; junction bases unmatched: 9. CDR1 and CDR2 (germline): SGHRS, YFSETQ. Full variable domain (outside the CDR3, taken from reference TRBV5-1 and TRBJ2-5): KAGVTQTPRYLIKTRGQQVTLSCSPISGHRSVSWYQQTPGQGLQFLFEYFSETQRNKGNFPGRFSGRQFSNSRSEMNVSTLELGDSALYLCASSRRTSAEETQYFGPGTRLLVL.

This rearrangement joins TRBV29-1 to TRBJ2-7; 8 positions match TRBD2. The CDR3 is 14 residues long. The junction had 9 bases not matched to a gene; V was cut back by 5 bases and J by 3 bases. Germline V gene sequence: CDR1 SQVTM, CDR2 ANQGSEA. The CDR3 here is CSVRTTRGGYEQYF. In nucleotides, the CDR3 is TGCAGCGTTCGAACAACACGGGGGGGCTACGAGCAGTACTTC.

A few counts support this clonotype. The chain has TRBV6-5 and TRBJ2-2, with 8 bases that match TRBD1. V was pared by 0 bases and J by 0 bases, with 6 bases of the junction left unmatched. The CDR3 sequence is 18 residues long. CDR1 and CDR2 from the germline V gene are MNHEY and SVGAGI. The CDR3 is CASSYSPGGTSNTGELFF. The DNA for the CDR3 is TGTGCCAGCAGTTACTCGCCAGGGGGCACCTCGAACACCGGGGAGCTGTTTTTT.

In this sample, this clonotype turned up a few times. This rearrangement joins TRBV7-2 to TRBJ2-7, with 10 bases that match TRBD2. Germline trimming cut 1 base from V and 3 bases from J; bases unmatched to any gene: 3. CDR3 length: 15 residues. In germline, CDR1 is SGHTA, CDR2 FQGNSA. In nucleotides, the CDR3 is TGTGCCAGCAGCTTAGTCACTAGCGGGAACTACGAGCAGTACTTC. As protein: CASSLVTSGNYEQYF.

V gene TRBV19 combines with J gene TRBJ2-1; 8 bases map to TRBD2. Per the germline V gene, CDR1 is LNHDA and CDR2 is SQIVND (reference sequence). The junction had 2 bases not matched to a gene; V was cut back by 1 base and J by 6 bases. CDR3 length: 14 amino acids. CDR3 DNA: TGTGCCAGTAGTATAGGGACTAGCCCCAATGAGCAGTTCTTC. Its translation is CASSIGTSPNEQFF.

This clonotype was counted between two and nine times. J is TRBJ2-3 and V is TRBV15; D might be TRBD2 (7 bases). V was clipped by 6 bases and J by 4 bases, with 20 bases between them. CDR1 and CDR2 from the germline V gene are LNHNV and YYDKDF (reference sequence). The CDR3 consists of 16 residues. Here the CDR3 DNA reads TGTGCCACCAGTACCCCTGGAGGGGGGGCATCAGATACGCAGTATTTT. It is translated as CATSTPGGGASDTQYF.

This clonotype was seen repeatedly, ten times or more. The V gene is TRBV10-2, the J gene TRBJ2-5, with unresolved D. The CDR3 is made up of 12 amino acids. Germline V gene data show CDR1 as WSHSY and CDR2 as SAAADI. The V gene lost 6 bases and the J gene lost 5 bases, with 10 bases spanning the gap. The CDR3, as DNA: TGCGCCAGCAGCTGGGCCTTGGAGACCCAGTACTTC. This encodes CASSWALETQYF.

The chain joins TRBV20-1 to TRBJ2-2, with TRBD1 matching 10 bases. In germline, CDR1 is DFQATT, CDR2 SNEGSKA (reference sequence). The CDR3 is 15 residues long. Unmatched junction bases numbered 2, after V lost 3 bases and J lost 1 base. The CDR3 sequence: CSARDRGWNTGELFF. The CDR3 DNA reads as TGCAGTGCTAGGGACAGGGGGTGGAACACCGGGGAGCTGTTTTTT.

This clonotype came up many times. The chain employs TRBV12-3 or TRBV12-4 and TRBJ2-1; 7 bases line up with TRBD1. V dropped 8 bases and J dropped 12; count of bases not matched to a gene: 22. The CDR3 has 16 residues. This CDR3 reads CASCLSLGTAIARQFF. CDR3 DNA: TGTGCCAGCTGCCTATCGCTGGGGACAGCCATCGCGAGGCAGTTCTTC.

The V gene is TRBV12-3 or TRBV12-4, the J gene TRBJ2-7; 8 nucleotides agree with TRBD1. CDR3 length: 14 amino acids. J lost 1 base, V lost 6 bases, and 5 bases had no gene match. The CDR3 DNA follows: TGTGCCAGCAGGACGGGACAGGCATCCTACGAGCAGTACTTC. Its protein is CASRTGQASYEQYF.

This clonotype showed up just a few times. The CDR3 loop is CASSPFGQGIPQPQHF. The CDR3 bases are TGTGCCAGCAGCCCCTTTGGACAGGGAATCCCTCAGCCCCAGCATTTT. This chain joins TRBV7-2 and TRBJ1-5; 8 bases line up with TRBD1. Germline assignment: CDR1 SGHTA and CDR2 FQGNSA. The CDR3 length is 16 residues. The V segment lost 5 bases and the J segment 6 bases; nucleotides outside the gene matches: 12.

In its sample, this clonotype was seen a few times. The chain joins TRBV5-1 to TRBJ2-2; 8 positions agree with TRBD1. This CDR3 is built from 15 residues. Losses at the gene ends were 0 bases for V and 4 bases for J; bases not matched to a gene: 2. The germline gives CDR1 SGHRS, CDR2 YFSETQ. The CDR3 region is CASSLAGGSTGELFF. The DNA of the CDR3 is TGCGCCAGCAGCTTGGCAGGGGGCAGCACCGGGGAGCTGTTTTTT. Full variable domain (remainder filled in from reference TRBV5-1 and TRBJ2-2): KAGVTQTPRYLIKTRGQQVTLSCSPISGHRSVSWYQQTPGQGLQFLFEYFSETQRNKGNFPGRFSGRQFSNSRSEMNVSTLELGDSALYLCASSLAGGSTGELFFGEGSRLTVL.

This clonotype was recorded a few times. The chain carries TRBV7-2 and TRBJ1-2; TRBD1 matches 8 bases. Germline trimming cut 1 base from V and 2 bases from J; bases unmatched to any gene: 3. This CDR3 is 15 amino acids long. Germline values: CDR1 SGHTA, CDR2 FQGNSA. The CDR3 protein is CASSLDSGGNYGYTF. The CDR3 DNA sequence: TGTGCCAGCAGCTTAGATTCAGGGGGCAACTATGGCTACACCTTC.